Listed here is a single T cell receptor beta chain. This clone was seen ten or more times. What antigen it recognizes has not been identified. The read finishes 3 residues shy of the CDR3 end, and the germline J gene is used to complete it. Both CVID patients and healthy controls were predominantly of Caucasian heritage. Heparinized peripheral whole blood samples of roughly 5 to 8.5 ml were obtained from each donor. Genomic DNA from adults with common variable immune deficiency (CVID) and from healthy adult controls was used to sequence TCRbeta CDR3 repertoires. There were some 22 healthy adult volunteers in the control group (about 12 female and some ten male), ranging in age from roughly 20 to 66 years, with a mean age of around 33. Diluted blood was subjected to density centrifugation over Hypaque 1077 or Ficoll-Paque for isolation of peripheral blood mononuclear cells. Unsorted mononuclear cells served as the source of genomic DNA, which was extracted either by Qiagen column purification or by a centrifugation-based method.

This record belongs to a study of T cell clonality in common variable immunodeficiency (dated by TCRdb to between 2014 and 2017). Results and caveats for the whole study, not just this receptor: The authors noted that sequencing repertoires of T cell subpopulations would be needed to clarify what caused the increased clonality in CVID. Even though DNA input was the same, control samples had an average of around 78,000 unique sequences each, compared with 30,000 to 40,000 in CVID samples. Correlations between repertoire features and clinical complications were limited by patient heterogeneity within the CVID cohort. Increased TCRbeta clonality was found in CVID subjects compared with healthy controls (t-test p = 0.018), with the increase being most characteristic of about a third of subjects. CVID TCRbeta sequences were reported to have fewer deletions and N-nucleotide insertions and to lack highly modified clones with 13 or more V deletions. Fewer TCRbeta clones were shared among CVID subjects than among healthy controls (p < 0.0001).

The CDR3 spans 15 residues, from the cysteine through the phenylalanine. The DNA has 36 bases, all within the CDR3, and is read from base 1. V is clipped by 2 bases and J by 0 bases, and the sequence between their germline boundaries is 10 bases long. The CDR1 and CDR2 encoded by the germline V gene are SGHNT and YENEEA. Equivalent amounts of genomic DNA from CVID and control samples were used as sequencing input. For every sample, a 60 bp segment covering the rearranged TCRbeta CDR3 region was amplified and then sequenced. TCRbeta amplification used the immunoSEQ assay, a bias-corrected multiplex PCR with high-throughput sequencing. Under the source paper's analysis protocol: Every unique nucleotide sequence counted as a clone and was annotated with V, D and J genes, copy number and frequency. Sequences were labeled productive if in frame, and non-productive if out of frame or containing stop codons. As previously described, clonality was calculated on the basis of Shannon's entropy. The predicted amino acid sequences of productive clones were used to derive mean CDR3 Kyte-Doolittle hydropathy. The R hclust function was used to hierarchically cluster scaled V gene usage with Manhattan distance and complete linkage. Clone sharing by CDR3 amino acid sequence was assessed by resampling 12 repertoires per group over 100 rounds. The repertoires were searched for approximately 72 published EBV-specific TCRbeta sequences and some 240 published CMV-specific TCRbeta sequences. A couple of CVID samples that yielded fewer than 10,000 sequences were excluded from the analysis, so 42 CVID repertoires were retained. This is the immuneACCESS table as TCRdb keeps it, with only in-frame sequences that have V and J called. A part of the clones is gone; compared with another copy, unresolved V genes explain less than half, and the rest is unexplained. V and J calls and clone size come straight from that table; D and trimming were deduced from the DNA. The sample features fewer than 65,000 clones, and none is a singleton. Under 0.9% of the sample goes to the ten largest clones.

The origin of this receptor is a person aged 18-70 years in good health. Recombination connected TRBV11-3 to TRBJ1-1; D gene: possibly TRBD1, on 5 matching bases. Sequences were obtained from peripheral blood mononuclear cells. CDR3 bases read: TGTGCCAGCAGCTTAAGAGGGACTATGAACACTGAA. Its translation is CASSLRGTMNTE. The complete CDR3 protein is CASSLRGTMNTEAFF.